Each of the 16 T cell receptor beta chains below was sequenced from the same sample in a study of blood T cell repertoires in COVID-19 (dated by TCRdb to 2018 to 2021). Library generation was performed with the immunoSEQ multiplex PCR assay. Imported from immuneACCESS, the table was reduced by TCRdb to in-frame sequences with V and J called. These copies leave out some clones; in studies compared against another copy, an unresolved V gene accounts for under half, and the cause of the remainder is not known. Present in this sample are some 340,000 clones, 80% to 85% of which were seen just once. The ten biggest clones cover 5.1% of the sample. Sequenced: PBMCs or T cells enriched from blood (not recorded which). These receptors were collected from a woman aged 50 to 60 who had recovered from COVID-19.

In DNA form, the CDR3 reads TGTGCCAGCAGCCAAGTCGCGGGTGGAATCGTGGATCTTGGTGAAAAACTGTTTTTT. Protein: CASSQVAGGIVDLGEKLFF. This rearrangement joins TRBV4-2 to TRBJ1-4, with D uncertain. Germline CDR1 LGHNA, CDR2 YNFKEQ. The CDR3 is 19 amino acids. V was cut by 1 base and J by 7 bases, with 25 bases left in between.

The CDR3 spells CASSISLGRGYGYTF. The CDR3, as DNA: TGTGCCAGTAGTATTTCTCTGGGCAGGGGGTATGGCTACACCTTC. V is TRBV19 and J is TRBJ1-2; 7 nucleotides line up with TRBD1. The CDR3 has 15 amino acids. Germline V gene lookup returns CDR1 LNHDA and CDR2 SQIVND (reference sequence). Germline trimming cut 3 bases from V and 5 bases from J; bases unmatched to any gene: 9. Full variable domain (rest looked up from reference TRBV19 and TRBJ1-2): DGGITQSPKYLFRKEGQNVTLSCEQNLNHDAMYWYRQDPGQGLRLIYYSQIVNDFQKGDIAEGYSVSREKKESFPLTVTSAQKNPTAFYLCASSISLGRGYGYTFGSGTRLTVV.

The chain combines TRBV7-2 with TRBJ1-2; tentative D call: TRBD1 (5 bases). Germline CDR1 SGHTA, CDR2 FQGNSA. The germline V and J ends were trimmed by 5 bases and 3 bases, with 19 bases remaining between them. This CDR3 spans 16 amino acids. The CDR3 loop reads CASSPNRQGGDYGYTF. CDR3 coding DNA: TGTGCCAGCAGCCCGAACAGGCAGGGTGGTGACTATGGCTACACCTTC.

In its sample, this clone was seen once. The rearrangement joins TRBV6-5 to TRBJ1-2; no clear D. The CDR3 consists of 14 residues. The V and J ends lost 2 bases and 0 bases respectively, with 7 bases between them. Germline V CDR1 and CDR2: MNHEY, SVGAGI. CDR3: CASSYREANYGYTF. The CDR3 DNA is TGTGCCAGCAGTTACCGGGAGGCTAACTATGGCTACACCTTC.

The chain couples TRBV9 to TRBJ1-1; TRBD1 aligns across 7 bases. Germline V gives CDR1 SGDLS, CDR2 YYNGEE. V shed 2 bases, J shed 0 bases, and the junction held 7 bases outside the gene matches. The length of the CDR3 is 16 residues. The CDR3 DNA follows: TGTGCCAGCAGCGTTCTATCAGGGGGTATGAACACTGAAGCTTTCTTT. The encoded protein is CASSVLSGGMNTEAFF.

The chain employs TRBV19 and TRBJ1-2; a weak D match, TRBD1 (5 bases). The CDR3 has 13 residues. The germline V and J ends were trimmed by 1 base and 4 bases, with 7 bases remaining between them. Germline-derived CDR1 and CDR2 are LNHDA and SQIVND (reference sequence). In nucleotides, the CDR3 is TGTGCCAGTAGTATAGGGGGCGGCTATGGCTACACCTTC. Its translation is CASSIGGGYGYTF.

The chain couples TRBV25-1 to TRBJ2-1; no reliable D call. V was pared by 4 bases and J by 0 bases, with 7 bases between. Germline CDR1 reads MGHDK; CDR2 reads SYGVNS. CDR3 length: 14 amino acids. The CDR3 reads CASSGGHSYNEQFF. CDR3 sequence (DNA): TGTGCCAGCAGTGGAGGCCACTCCTACAATGAGCAGTTCTTC.

This clone was detected only once. The rearrangement links TRBV5-4 to TRBJ2-5; 13 positions match TRBD2. V dropped 0 bases and J dropped 2; count of bases not matched to a gene: 1. The CDR3 spans 16 residues. Germline V gene sequence: CDR1 SGHNT, CDR2 YYREEE (reference sequence). CDR3 protein: CASSLVGLAGQETQYF. CDR3 in DNA: TGTGCCAGCAGCTTGGTGGGACTAGCGGGGCAAGAGACCCAGTACTTC.

The J gene is TRBJ2-1, the V gene TRBV2; D not resolved. The CDR3 is 12 residues long. CDR1 and CDR2 from the germline V gene are SNHLY and FYNNEI. V was pared by 3 bases and J by 8 bases, with 8 bases between. CDR3 in amino acids: CASSDLVYEQFF. CDR3 coding DNA: TGTGCCAGCAGTGATCTTGTCTATGAGCAGTTCTTC.

This chain uses TRBV19 with TRBJ1-1; D unclear. In germline, CDR1 is LNHDA, CDR2 SQIVND (reference sequence). V dropped 3 bases and J dropped 6 bases, with 14 bases sitting between them. This CDR3 contains 14 residues. The CDR3 here is CASSIGRAGAEAFF. CDR3 nucleotide sequence: TGTGCCAGTAGTATCGGGCGGGCAGGAGCTGAAGCTTTCTTT.

In this sample, this clone turned up once. CDR3 region: CASSPVGGIGTEAFF. The CDR3 bases are TGTGCCAGCAGCCCTGTGGGGGGAATTGGCACTGAAGCTTTCTTT. V and J are TRBV7-2 and TRBJ1-1; D is perhaps TRBD1 (5 bases). Germline-derived CDR1 and CDR2 are SGHTA and FQGNSA. V lost 5 bases and J lost 4, with 17 bases in between. The CDR3 is 15 residues long.

The genes are TRBV11-2 and TRBJ2-4, with a possible D match to TRBD1 (6 bases). CDR1 and CDR2 (germline): SGHAT, FQNNGV. V was pared by 4 bases and J by 8 bases, with 18 bases between. This CDR3 has 15 residues. The CDR3 sequence: CASSSWTGSGDIQYF. The CDR3 region has the DNA TGTGCCAGCAGCTCCTGGACTGGGTCAGGGGACATTCAGTACTTC.

The chain employs TRBV3-1 (or the pseudogene TRBV3-2) and TRBJ1-1; TRBD1 matches 7 bases. The CDR3 covers 15 residues. CDR1 is LGHDT, CDR2 YNNKEL, per germline (reference sequence). Losses at the gene ends were 3 bases for V and 5 bases for J; bases not matched to a gene: 9. The CDR3 spells CASSQDTGVWTEAFF. DNA for the CDR3: TGTGCCAGCAGCCAGGATACAGGGGTTTGGACTGAAGCTTTCTTT.

In this sample, this clone turned up a few times. This chain uses TRBV7-2 with TRBJ2-7, with 7 positions matching TRBD2. V shed 5 bases, J shed 6 bases, and the junction held 16 bases outside the gene matches. The CDR3 consists of 16 residues. Looked up from germline, CDR1 is SGHTA and CDR2 is FQGNSA. CDR3 nucleotides: TGTGCCAGCAGCCCTAGACGACTTGGCGGCGGGGGCGAGCAGTACTTC. It codes for CASSPRRLGGGGEQYF.

This sequence joins TRBV3-1 (or the pseudogene TRBV3-2) and TRBJ2-3; 10 bases align to TRBD2. This CDR3 has 16 amino acids. Germline V gene lookup returns CDR1 LGHDT and CDR2 YNNKEL (reference sequence). J lost 6 bases, V lost 4 bases, and 10 bases had no gene match. The CDR3 sequence is CASSRDLPSGGDTQYF. The CDR3, as DNA: TGTGCCAGCAGCCGAGATCTGCCTAGCGGGGGCGATACGCAGTATTTT.

Only one count was recorded for this clone. The chain has TRBV11-2 and TRBJ2-1, with 9 bases fitting TRBD2. The CDR3 has 15 residues. Unmatched junction bases numbered 4, after V lost 5 bases and J lost 2 bases. Germline loops: CDR1 SGHAT, CDR2 FQNNGV. The CDR3 DNA follows: TGTGCCAGCAGCGTTAGCGGGGGCCCCTACAATGAGCAGTTCTTC. It is translated as CASSVSGGPYNEQFF.